This T cell receptor (beta chain) was retrieved from a study of CD8+CD57+ T cells in acquired aplastic anemia. In the study overall: DNA recovered from sorted CD4+ and CD8+ cells had a mean of approximately 3.2 ug. Regarding the study as a whole: Both patients and controls carried the same twenty-nine CD8+ CDR3 sequences.

This clonotype was found once. The antigen remains undetermined. With 5 bases removed from V and 7 bases from J, the gap between germline ends came to 15 bases. The CDR3 extends over 13 amino acids. CDR1 SEHNR and CDR2 FQNEAQ come from the germline V gene (reference sequence). Profiles of TCR beta VDJ and CDR3 were generated from a genomic DNA template. MiXCR was run by TCRdb on the reads, yielding one entry per CDR3 protein. The sample lists roughly 190,000 distinct CDR3 sequences; less than 70% were seen once. Sequenced: sorted CD4+, CD8+, or CD8+CD57+ T cells (not recorded which) from PBMCs. The chain links TRBV7-9 to TRBJ2-7, with unresolved D. This TCR was recovered from a human donor in good health, serving as a control. The CDR3 loop reads CASSTHVTREQYF. For the CDR3, the DNA is TGTGCCAGCAGCACCCATGTCACCCGGGAGCAGTACTTC.